This entry describes one T cell receptor beta chain. Its antigen is as yet unknown. The data originate from a study of Ad26.COV2.S vaccination and SARS-CoV-2 variants. Overall study findings and caveats: Responses of spike-specific T cells (both CD8+ and CD4+) reportedly showed substantial breadth after vaccination. Whether participants received vaccine or placebo, their non-spike TCR breadth was similar.

The CDR3 has 14 amino acids. The V end was cut by 2 bases, the J end by 3 bases, with 12 bases between. The germline gives CDR1 SGDLS, CDR2 YYNGEE. Clones were read by immunoSEQ multiplex PCR, and TCRdb kept only the in-frame ones, dropping some. The table includes over 100,000 clones, around 81% detected once. Material: peripheral blood, obtained after recovery from COVID-19. This receptor was taken from a human donor who had recovered from COVID-19. The V and J genes are TRBV9 and TRBJ2-7; D possibly corresponds to TRBD2 (5 bases). The CDR3 loop is CASSVSGTSYEQYF. The CDR3 DNA follows: TGTGCCAGCAGCGTGTCGGGAACTAGCTACGAGCAGTACTTC.